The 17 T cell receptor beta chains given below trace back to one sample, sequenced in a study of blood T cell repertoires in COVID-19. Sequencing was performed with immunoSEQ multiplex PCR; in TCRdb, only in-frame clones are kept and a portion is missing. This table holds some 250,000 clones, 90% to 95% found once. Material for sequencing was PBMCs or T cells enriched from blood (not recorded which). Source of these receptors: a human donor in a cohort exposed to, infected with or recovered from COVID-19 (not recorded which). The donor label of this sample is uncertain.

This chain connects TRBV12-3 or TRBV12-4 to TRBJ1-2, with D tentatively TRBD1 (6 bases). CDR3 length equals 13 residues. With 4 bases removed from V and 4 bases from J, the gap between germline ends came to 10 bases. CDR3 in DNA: TGTGCCAGCAGTTCCGGACAGCTCTATGGCTACACCTTC. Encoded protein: CASSSGQLYGYTF.

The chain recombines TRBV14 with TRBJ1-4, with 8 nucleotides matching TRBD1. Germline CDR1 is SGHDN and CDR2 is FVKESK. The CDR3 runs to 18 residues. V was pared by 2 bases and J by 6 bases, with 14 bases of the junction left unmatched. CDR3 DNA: TGTGCCAGCAGCCAAAACGAGATAGCTGCGACAGGGGATGAAAAACTGTTTTTT. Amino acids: CASSQNEIAATGDEKLFF.

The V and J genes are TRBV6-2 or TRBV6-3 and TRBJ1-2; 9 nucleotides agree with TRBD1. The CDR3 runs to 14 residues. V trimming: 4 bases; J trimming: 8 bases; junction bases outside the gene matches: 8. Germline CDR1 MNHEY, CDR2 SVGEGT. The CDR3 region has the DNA TGTGCCAGCAGTTTGATACAGGGGGCGCGGGGCTACACCTTC. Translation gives CASSLIQGARGYTF.

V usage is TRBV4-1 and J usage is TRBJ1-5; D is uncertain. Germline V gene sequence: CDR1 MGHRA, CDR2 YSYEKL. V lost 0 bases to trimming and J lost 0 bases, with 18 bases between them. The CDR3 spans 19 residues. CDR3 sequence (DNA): TGCGCCAGCAGCCAAGATGGGCCCGGTGGGCTCTATAGCAATCAGCCCCAGCATTTT. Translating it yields CASSQDGPGGLYSNQPQHF.

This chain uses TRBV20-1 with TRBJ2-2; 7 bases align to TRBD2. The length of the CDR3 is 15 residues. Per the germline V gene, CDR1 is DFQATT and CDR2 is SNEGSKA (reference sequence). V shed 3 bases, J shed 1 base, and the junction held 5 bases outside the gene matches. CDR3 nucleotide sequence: TGCAGTGCTAGTGCAGCGGGGTTGAACACCGGGGAGCTGTTTTTT. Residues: CSASAAGLNTGELFF.

CDR3 region: CASSLRANEKLFF. CDR3 nucleotide sequence: TGCGCCAGCAGCTTGCGGGCTAATGAAAAACTGTTTTTT. V usage is TRBV5-1 and J usage is TRBJ1-4; D gene unclear. The germline V and J ends were trimmed by 1 base and 3 bases, with 4 bases remaining between them. CDR1 and CDR2 (germline): SGHRS, YFSETQ. There are 13 residues in the CDR3.

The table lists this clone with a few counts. The CDR3 DNA reads TGTGCCAGCAGCTTCTCCCCGTCGACAGTCCTGAGGGGGTCACCCCTCCACTTT. Encoded protein: CASSFSPSTVLRGSPLHF. The rearrangement uses TRBV7-9 and TRBJ1-6; TRBD1 is a possible D gene (6 bases). There are 18 residues in the CDR3. Deletions cut 3 bases from V and 10 bases from J, with 25 bases between. Germline V gene sequence: CDR1 SEHNR, CDR2 FQNEAQ (reference sequence).

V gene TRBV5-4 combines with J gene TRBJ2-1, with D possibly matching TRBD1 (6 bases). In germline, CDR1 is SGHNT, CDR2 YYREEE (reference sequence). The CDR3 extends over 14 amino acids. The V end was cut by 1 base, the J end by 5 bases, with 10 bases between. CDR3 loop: CASSLLGADNEQFF. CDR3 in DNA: TGTGCCAGCAGCTTGTTGGGGGCAGACAATGAGCAGTTCTTC.

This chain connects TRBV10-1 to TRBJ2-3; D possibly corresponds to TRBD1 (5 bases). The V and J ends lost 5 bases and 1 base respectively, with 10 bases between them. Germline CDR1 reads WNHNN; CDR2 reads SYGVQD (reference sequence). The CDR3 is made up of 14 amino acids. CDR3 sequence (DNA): TGCGCCAGCAGTAGGGGAACCCGCACAGATACGCAGTATTTT. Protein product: CASSRGTRTDTQYF.

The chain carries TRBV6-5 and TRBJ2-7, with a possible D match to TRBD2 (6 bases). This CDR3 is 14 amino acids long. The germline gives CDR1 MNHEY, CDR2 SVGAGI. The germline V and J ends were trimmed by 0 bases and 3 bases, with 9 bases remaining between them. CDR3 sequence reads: CASSYSRLVYEQYF. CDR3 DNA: TGTGCCAGCAGTTACTCCCGACTAGTCTACGAGCAGTACTTC.

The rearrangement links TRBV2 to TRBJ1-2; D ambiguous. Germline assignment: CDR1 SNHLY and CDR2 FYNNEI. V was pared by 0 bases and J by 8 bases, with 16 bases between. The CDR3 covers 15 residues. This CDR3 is CASSEAQRVAGGYTF. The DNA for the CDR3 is TGTGCCAGCAGTGAAGCGCAACGGGTAGCGGGGGGCTACACCTTC.

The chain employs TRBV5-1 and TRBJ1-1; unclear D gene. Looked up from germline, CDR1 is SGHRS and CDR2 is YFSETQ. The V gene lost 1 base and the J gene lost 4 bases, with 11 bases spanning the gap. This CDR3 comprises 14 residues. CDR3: CASSLRVLGTEAFF. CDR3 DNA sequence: TGCGCCAGCAGCTTGCGGGTATTGGGCACTGAAGCTTTCTTT.

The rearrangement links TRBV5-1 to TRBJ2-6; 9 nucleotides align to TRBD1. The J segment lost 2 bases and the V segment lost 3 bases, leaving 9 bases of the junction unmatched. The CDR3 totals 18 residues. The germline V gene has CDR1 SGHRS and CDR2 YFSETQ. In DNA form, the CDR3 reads TGCGCCAGCAGCTCGAAGGGACAGGGTCCTCCTGGGGCCAACGTCCTGACTTTC. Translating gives CASSSKGQGPPGANVLTF.

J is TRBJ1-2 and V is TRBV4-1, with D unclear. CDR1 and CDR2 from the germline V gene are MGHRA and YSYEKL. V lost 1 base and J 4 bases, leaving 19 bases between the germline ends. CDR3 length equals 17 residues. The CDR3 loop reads CASSQVSSPEAVYGYTF. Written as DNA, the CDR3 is TGCGCCAGCAGCCAAGTGTCATCACCGGAGGCGGTCTATGGCTACACCTTC.

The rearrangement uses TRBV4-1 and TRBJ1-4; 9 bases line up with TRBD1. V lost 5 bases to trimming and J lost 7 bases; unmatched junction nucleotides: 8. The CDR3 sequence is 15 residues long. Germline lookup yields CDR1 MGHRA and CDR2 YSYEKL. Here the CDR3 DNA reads TGCGCCAGCAGCGGTAGGACAGGGGAACGTGAAAAACTGTTTTTT. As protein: CASSGRTGEREKLFF.

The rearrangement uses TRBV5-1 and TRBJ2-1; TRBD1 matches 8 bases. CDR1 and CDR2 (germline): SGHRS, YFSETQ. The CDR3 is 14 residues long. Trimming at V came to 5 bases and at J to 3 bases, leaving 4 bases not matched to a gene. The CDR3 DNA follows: TGCGCCAGCAGGTCGGGACAGGACTACAATGAGCAGTTCTTC. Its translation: CASRSGQDYNEQFF. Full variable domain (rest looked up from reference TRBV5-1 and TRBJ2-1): KAGVTQTPRYLIKTRGQQVTLSCSPISGHRSVSWYQQTPGQGLQFLFEYFSETQRNKGNFPGRFSGRQFSNSRSEMNVSTLELGDSALYLCASRSGQDYNEQFFGPGTRLTVL.

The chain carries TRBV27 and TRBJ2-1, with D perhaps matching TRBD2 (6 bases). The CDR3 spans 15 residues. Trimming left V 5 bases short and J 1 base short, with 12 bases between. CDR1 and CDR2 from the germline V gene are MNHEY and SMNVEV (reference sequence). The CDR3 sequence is CASSTLEGSYNEQFF. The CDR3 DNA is TGTGCCAGCAGTACCCTGGAGGGTTCCTACAATGAGCAGTTCTTC.